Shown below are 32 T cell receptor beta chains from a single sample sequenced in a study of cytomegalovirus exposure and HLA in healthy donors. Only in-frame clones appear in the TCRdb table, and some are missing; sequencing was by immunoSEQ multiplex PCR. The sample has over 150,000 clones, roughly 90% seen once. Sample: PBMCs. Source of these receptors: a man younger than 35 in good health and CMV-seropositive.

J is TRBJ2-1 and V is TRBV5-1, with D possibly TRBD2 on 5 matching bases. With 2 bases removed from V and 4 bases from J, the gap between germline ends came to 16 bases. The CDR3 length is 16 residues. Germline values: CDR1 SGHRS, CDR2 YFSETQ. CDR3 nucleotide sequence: TGCGCCAGCAGCTTTCGTCCAAGCCGGGATTACAATGAGCAGTTCTTC. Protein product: CASSFRPSRDYNEQFF.

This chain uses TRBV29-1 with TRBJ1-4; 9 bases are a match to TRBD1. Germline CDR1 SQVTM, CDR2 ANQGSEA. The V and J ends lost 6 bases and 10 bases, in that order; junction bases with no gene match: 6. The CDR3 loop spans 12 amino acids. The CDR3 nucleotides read TGCAGCGTCGCGGCGGACAGGGGAAAACTGTTTTTT. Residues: CSVAADRGKLFF.

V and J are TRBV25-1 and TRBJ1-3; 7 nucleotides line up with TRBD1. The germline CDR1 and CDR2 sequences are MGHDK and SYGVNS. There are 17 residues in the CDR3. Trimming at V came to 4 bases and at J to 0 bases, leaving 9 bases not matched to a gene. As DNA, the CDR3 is TGTGCCAGCAGTGCTAGAACAGGGGCCCCCTCTGGAAACACCATATATTTT. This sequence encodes CASSARTGAPSGNTIYF.

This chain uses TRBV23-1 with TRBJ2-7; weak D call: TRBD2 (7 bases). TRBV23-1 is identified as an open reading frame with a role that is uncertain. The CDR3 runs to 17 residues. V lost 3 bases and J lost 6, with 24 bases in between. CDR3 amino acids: CASSHQRCRRGGCEQYF. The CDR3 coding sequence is TGCGCCAGCAGTCACCAGAGGTGCAGGAGGGGGGGGTGCGAGCAGTACTTC.

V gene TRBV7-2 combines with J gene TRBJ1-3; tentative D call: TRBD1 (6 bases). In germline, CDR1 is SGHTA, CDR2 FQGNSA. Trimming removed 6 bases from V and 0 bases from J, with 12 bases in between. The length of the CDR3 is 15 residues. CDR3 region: CASRITGRSGNTIYF. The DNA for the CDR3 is TGTGCCAGCAGAATTACAGGGCGCTCTGGAAACACCATATATTTT.

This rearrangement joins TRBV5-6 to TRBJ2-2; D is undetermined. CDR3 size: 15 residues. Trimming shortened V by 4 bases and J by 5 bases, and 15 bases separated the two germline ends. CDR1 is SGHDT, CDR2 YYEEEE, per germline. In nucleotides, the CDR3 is TGTGCCAGCAGCGTAGGCCGAACTATAACCGGGGAGCTGTTTTTT. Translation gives CASSVGRTITGELFF. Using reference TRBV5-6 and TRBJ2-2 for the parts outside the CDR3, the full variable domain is DAGVTQSPTHLIKTRGQQVTLRCSPKSGHDTVSWYQQALGQGPQFIFQYYEEEERQRGNFPDRFSGHQFPNYSSELNVNALLLGDSALYLCASSVGRTITGELFFGEGSRLTVL.

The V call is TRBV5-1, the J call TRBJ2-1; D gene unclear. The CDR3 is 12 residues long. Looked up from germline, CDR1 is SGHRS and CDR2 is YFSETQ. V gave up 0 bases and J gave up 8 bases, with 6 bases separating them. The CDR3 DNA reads TGCGCCAGCAGCTTGGAGGCGGATGAGCAGTTCTTC. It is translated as CASSLEADEQFF.

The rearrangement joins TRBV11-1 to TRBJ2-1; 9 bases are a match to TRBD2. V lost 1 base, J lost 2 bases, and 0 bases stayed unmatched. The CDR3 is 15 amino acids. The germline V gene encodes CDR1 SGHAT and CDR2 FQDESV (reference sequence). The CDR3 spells CASSLVAGAYNEQFF. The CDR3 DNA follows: TGTGCCAGCAGCTTAGTAGCGGGAGCCTACAATGAGCAGTTCTTC.

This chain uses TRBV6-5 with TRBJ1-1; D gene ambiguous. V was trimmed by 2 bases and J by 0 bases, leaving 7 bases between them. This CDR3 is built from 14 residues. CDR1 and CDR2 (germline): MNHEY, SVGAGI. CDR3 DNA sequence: TGTGCCAGCAGTTACGGCGGGTTGAACACTGAAGCTTTCTTT. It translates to CASSYGGLNTEAFF.

The CDR3: CASSPGTSGSPDTQYF. The DNA of the CDR3 is TGTGCCAGCTCACCAGGTACTAGCGGGAGTCCAGATACGCAGTATTTT. V usage is TRBV18 and J usage is TRBJ2-3, with 11 positions matching TRBD2. Germline V lookup: CDR1 KGHSH, CDR2 LQKENI. This CDR3 is 16 amino acids long. With 2 bases clipped from V and 4 bases from J, the junction kept 5 bases outside the gene matches. Full variable domain (rest looked up from reference TRBV18 and TRBJ2-3): NAGVMQNPRHLVRRRGQEARLRCSPMKGHSHVYWYRQLPEEGLKFMVYLQKENIIDESGMPKERFSAEFPKEGPSILRIQQVVRGDSAAYFCASSPGTSGSPDTQYFGPGTRLTVL.

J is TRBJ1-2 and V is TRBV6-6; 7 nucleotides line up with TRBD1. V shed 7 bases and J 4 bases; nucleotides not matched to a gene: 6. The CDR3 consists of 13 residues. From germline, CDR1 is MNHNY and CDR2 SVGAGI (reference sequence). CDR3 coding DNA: TGTGCCAGCATTGAGGGGGCGTCCTATGGCTACACCTTC. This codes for CASIEGASYGYTF.

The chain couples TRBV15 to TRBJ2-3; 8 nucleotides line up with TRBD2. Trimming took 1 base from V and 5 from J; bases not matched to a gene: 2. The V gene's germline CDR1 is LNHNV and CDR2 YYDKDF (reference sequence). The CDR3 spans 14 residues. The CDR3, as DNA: TGTGCCACCAGCAGAGCAAGCGGGAGAGATACGCAGTATTTT. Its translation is CATSRASGRDTQYF.

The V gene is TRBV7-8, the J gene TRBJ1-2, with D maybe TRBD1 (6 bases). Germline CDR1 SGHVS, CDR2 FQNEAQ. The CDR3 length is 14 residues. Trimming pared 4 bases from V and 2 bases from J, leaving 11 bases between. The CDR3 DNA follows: TGTGCCAGCAGCTCAGGGGAGGGGAACTATGGCTACACCTTC. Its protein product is CASSSGEGNYGYTF.

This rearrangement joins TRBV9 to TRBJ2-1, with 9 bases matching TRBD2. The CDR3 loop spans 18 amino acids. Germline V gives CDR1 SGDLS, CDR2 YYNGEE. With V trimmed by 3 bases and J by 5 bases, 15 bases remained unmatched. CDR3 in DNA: TGTGCCAGCAGCGCCCGCGGTGGGCTAGCGGGGTCCGACAATGAGCAGTTCTTC. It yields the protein CASSARGGLAGSDNEQFF.

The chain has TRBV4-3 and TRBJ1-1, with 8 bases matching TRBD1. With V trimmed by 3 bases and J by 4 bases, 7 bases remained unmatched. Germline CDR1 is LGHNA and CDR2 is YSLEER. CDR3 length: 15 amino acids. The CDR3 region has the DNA TGCGCCAGCAGCCAGATTTTCGACAGGGGCACTGAAGCTTTCTTT. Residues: CASSQIFDRGTEAFF.

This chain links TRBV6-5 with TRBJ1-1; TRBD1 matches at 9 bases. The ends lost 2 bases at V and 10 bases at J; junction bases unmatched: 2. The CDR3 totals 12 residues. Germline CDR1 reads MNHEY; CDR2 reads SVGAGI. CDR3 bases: TGTGCCAGCAGTTACCCGGGACAGGGAGCTTTCTTT. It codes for CASSYPGQGAFF.

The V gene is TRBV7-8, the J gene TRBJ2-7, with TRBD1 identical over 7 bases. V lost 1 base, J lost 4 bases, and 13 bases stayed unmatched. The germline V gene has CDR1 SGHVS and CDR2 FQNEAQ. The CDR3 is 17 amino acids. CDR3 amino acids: CASSLVGGTGAPYEQYF. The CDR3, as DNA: TGTGCCAGCAGCTTAGTAGGTGGCACAGGGGCCCCATACGAGCAGTACTTC.

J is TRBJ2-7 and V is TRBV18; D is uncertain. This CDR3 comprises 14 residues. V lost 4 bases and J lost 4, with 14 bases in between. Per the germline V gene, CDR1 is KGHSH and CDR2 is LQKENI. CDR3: CASSRSSGPYEQYF. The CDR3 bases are TGTGCCAGCTCACGGAGTAGTGGTCCTTACGAGCAGTACTTC.

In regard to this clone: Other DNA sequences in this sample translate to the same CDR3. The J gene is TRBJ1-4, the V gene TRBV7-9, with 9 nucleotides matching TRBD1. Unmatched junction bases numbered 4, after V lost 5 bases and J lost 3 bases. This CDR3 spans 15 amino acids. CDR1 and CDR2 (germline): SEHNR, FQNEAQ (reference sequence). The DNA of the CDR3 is TGTGCCAGCAGCACGAGGGACAGGGCTAATGAAAAACTGTTTTTT. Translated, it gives CASSTRDRANEKLFF.

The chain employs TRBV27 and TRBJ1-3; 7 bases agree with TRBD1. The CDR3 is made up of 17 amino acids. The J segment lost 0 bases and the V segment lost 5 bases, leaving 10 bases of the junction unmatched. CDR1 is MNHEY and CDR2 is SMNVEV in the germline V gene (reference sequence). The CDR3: CASSPTDRLSSGNTIYF. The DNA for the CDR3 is TGTGCCAGCAGTCCGACGGACAGGTTAAGCTCTGGAAACACCATATATTTT.

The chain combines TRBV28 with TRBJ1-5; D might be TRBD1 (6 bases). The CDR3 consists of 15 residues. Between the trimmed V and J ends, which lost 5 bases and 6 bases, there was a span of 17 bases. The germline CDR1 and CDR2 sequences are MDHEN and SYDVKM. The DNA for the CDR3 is TGTGCCAGCAGTGCTACAGGGAAGCCAAGTCAGCCCCAGCATTTT. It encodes CASSATGKPSQPQHF.

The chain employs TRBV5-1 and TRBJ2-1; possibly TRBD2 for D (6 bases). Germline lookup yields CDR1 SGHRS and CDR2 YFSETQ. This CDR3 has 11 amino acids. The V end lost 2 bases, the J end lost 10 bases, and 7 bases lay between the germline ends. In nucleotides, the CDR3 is TGCGCCAGCAGCTTCGGAGGGGAGCAGTTCTTC. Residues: CASSFGGEQFF.

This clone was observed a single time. Written as DNA, the CDR3 is TGTGCCAGCAGCTTTGGACAGGGTTGGACTGAAGCTTTCTTT. As protein: CASSFGQGWTEAFF. The rearrangement uses TRBV5-4 and TRBJ1-1; 8 bases are a match to TRBD1. V shed 2 bases, J shed 5 bases, and the junction held 5 bases outside the gene matches. CDR1 is SGHNT and CDR2 is YYREEE in the germline V gene (reference sequence). This CDR3 is built from 14 residues.

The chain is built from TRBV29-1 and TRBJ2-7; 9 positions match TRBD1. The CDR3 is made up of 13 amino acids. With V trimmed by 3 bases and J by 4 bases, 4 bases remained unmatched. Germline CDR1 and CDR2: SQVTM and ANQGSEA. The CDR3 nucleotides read TGCAGCGTTGAGGGACAGGGTTTGTACGAGCAGTACTTC. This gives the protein CSVEGQGLYEQYF.

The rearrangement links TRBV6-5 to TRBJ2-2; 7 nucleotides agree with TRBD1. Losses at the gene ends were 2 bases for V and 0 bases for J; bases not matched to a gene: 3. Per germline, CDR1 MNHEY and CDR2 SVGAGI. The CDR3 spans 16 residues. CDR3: CASSYETGSNTGELFF. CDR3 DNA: TGTGCCAGCAGTTACGAGACAGGGTCGAACACCGGGGAGCTGTTTTTT.

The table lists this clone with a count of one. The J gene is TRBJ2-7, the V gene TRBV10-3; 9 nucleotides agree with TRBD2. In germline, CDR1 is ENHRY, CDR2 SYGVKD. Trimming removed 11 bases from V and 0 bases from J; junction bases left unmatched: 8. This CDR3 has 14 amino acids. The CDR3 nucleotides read TGTGCCTCCCGGAGTAGCGGGAGCTCCTACGAGCAGTACTTC. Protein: CASRSSGSSYEQYF.

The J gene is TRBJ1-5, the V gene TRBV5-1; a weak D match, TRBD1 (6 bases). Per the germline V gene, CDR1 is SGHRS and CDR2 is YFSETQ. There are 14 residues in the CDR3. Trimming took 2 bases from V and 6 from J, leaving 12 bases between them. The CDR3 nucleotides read TGCGCCAGCAGCTTCTCGACAGGAGGTCAGCCCCAGCATTTT. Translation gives CASSFSTGGQPQHF. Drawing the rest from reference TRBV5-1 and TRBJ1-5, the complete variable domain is KAGVTQTPRYLIKTRGQQVTLSCSPISGHRSVSWYQQTPGQGLQFLFEYFSETQRNKGNFPGRFSGRQFSNSRSEMNVSTLELGDSALYLCASSFSTGGQPQHFGDGTRLSIL.

The CDR3 spells CASSLAAGGEFF. The CDR3 region has the DNA TGTGCCAGCAGCCTCGCTGCGGGCGGGGAGTTCTTC. The rearrangement uses TRBV4-2 and TRBJ2-1; the D gene is possibly TRBD2 (6 bases). The CDR3 loop spans 12 amino acids. Per germline, CDR1 LGHNA and CDR2 YNFKEQ. V was clipped by 4 bases and J by 14 bases, with 15 bases between them.

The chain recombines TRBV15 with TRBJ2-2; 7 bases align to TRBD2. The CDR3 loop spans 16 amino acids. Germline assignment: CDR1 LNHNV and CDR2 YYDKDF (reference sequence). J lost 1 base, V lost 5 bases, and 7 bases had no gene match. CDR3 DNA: TGTGCCACCAGCTCCCCGGGACTACAGAACACCGGGGAGCTGTTTTTT. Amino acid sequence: CATSSPGLQNTGELFF.

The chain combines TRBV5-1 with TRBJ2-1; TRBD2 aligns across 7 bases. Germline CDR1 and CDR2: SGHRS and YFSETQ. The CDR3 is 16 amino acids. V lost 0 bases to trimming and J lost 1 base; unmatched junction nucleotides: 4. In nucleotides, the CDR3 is TGCGCCAGCAGCTTGGCCGGCGGGGGATCCTACAATGAGCAGTTCTTC. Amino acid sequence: CASSLAGGGSYNEQFF.

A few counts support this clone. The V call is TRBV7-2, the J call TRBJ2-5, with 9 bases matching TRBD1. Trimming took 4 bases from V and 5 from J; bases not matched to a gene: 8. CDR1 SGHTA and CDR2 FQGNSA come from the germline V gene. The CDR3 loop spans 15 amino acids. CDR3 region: CASSYTGQGGETQYF. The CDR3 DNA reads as TGTGCCAGCAGCTACACGGGACAGGGAGGGGAGACCCAGTACTTC.

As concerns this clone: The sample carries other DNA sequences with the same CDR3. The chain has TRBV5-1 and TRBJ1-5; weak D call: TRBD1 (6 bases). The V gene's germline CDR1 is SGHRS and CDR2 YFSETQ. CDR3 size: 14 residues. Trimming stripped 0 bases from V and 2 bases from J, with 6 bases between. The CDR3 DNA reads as TGCGCCAGCAGCTTGGAGGGGGGCAATCAGCCCCAGCATTTT. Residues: CASSLEGGNQPQHF.